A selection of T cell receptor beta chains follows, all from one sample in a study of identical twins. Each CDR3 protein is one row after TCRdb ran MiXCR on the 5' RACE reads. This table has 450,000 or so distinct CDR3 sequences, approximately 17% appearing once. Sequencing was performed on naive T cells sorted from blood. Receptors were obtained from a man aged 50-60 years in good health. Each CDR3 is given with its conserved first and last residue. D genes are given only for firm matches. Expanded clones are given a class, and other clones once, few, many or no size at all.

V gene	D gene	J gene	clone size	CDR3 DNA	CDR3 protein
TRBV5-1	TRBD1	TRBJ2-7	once	TGCGCCAGCAGCACACAGGGGGCTGAGGGGATTTCCGAGCAGTACTTC	CASSTQGAEGISEQYF
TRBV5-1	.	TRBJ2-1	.	TGCGCCAGCAGCCGTACACTAGTGGCCCCCTACAATGAGCAGTTCTTC	CASSRTLVAPYNEQFF
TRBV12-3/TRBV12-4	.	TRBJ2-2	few	TGTGCCAGCAAACGGGGCGCCGGGCTGTTTTTT	CASKRGAGLFF
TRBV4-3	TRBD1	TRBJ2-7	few	TGCGCCAGCAGCCAAGATGGGGGACAGGGAGGGAACTACGAGCAGTACTTC	CASSQDGGQGGNYEQYF
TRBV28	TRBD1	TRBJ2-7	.	TGTGCCAGCAGACCCTCGGGACAGTCCTACGAGCAGTACTTC	CASRPSGQSYEQYF
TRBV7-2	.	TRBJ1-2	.	TGTGCCAGCAGCGCAAATCAGGGGAATGGCTACACCTTC	CASSANQGNGYTF
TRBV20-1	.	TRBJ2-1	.	TGCAGTGCTACTTTCTCTGAACGGGAGCAGTTCTTC	CSATFSEREQFF
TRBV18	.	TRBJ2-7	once	TGTGCCAGCTTACCAGCAACCCGCGAGCAGTACTTC	CASLPATREQYF
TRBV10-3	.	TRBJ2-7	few	TGTGCCATCAGTGAGGGTAGGGATAAGGCCCTTTACGAGCAGTACTTC	CAISEGRDKALYEQYF
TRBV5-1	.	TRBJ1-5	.	TGCGCCAGCAGCTTGTGCGAGGGCAGGGGCAATCAGCCCCAGCATTTT	CASSLCEGRGNQPQHF
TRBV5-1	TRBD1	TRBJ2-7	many	TGCGCCAGCAGCTCGGGACAGGGCATCTACGAGCAGTACTTC	CASSSGQGIYEQYF
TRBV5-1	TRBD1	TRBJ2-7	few	TGCGCCAGCAGCTTGGGGGACAGGGGATTCCGCGAGCAGTACTTC	CASSLGDRGFREQYF
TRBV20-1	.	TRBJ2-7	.	TGCAGTGCTAGCCCCGGGCCCTACGAGCAGTACTTC	CSASPGPYEQYF
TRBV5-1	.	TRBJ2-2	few	TGCGCCAGCAGCTCCTCACAGGCCGGGGAGCTGTTTTTT	CASSSSQAGELFF
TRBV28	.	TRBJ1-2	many	TGTGCCAGCACCTCCCCCACTAACTATGGCTACACCTTC	CASTSPTNYGYTF
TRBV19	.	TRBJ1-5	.	TGTGCCAGTAGTAACCCCTCGAATCAGCCCCAGCATTTT	CASSNPSNQPQHF
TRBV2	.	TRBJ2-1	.	TGTGCCAGCAGTGAACGGGTAGACTCCTACAATGAGCAGTTCTTC	CASSERVDSYNEQFF
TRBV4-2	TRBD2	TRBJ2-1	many	TGTGCCAGCAGCCCCGGGGCACTAGCGGGAGGACGCGTTAGCTCCTACAATGAGCAGTTCTTC	CASSPGALAGGRVSSYNEQFF
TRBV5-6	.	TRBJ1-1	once	TGTGCCAGCGCTCTTGGGCAGGCGAACACTGAAGCTTTCTTT	CASALGQANTEAFF
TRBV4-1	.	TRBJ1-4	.	TGCGCCAGCAGCCAAGATCAGGGTGTAGGGGCGAAACTGTTTTTT	CASSQDQGVGAKLFF
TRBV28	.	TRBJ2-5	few	TGTGCCAGCAGTCTACTTCCGGGAGAGACCCAGTACTTC	CASSLLPGETQYF
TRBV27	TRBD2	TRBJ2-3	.	TGTGCCAGCAGCCTCAGGACTAGCGGAACCACAGATACGCAGTATTTT	CASSLRTSGTTDTQYF
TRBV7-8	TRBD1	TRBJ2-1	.	TGTGCCAGCAGCTATGGGCCAGGGGGTTTTTTGTTC	CASSYGPGGFLF
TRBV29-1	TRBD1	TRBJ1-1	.	TGCAGCGCGGGACAGGGGAAAACTGAAGCTTTCTTT	CSAGQGKTEAFF
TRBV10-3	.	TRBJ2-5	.	TGTGCCATCAGCCCATCGAACAGGGCTGAGACCCAGTACTTC	CAISPSNRAETQYF
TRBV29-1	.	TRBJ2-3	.	TGCAGCGTTGTCGGCAGCACAGATACGCAGTATTTT	CSVVGSTDTQYF
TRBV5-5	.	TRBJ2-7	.	TGTGCCAGCAGACTACGGGACGCGGTTCTGGGGGAGCAGTACTTC	CASRLRDAVLGEQYF
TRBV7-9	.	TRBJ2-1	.	TGTGCCAGCAGCATGGTCGCCTGGGACAAGGGTCACAATGAGCAGTTCTTC	CASSMVAWDKGHNEQFF
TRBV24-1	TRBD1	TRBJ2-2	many	TGTGCCACCAGACCGGGACAGGGGCCCGGGGAGCTGTTTTTT	CATRPGQGPGELFF
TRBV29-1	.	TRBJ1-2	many	TGCAGCGTTGAAGTAGTGGTAGGGACTGGCTACACCTTC	CSVEVVVGTGYTF
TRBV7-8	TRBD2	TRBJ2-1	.	TGTGCCAGCAGCTTTCGACTAGCGGGAGTCAGGGGAACCTCCTACAATGAGCAGTTCTTC	CASSFRLAGVRGTSYNEQFF
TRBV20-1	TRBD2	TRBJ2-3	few	TGCAGTGCTAGACACGAGGGACTACATACACTCACAGATACGCAGTATTTT	CSARHEGLHTLTDTQYF
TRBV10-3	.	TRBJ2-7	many	TGTGCCATCAGTGGGGCCCGGACCGGTGTATACGAGCAGTACTTC	CAISGARTGVYEQYF
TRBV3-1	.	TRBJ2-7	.	TGTGCCAGCAGCCCGGGACTTACCTCCTACGAGCAGTACTTC	CASSPGLTSYEQYF
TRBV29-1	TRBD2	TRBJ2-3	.	TGCAGCGTCACAGCGGGAGGCCGCACAGATACGCAGTATTTT	CSVTAGGRTDTQYF
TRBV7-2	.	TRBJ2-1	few	TGTGCCAGCAGCTTAGGGATGTCCTACAATGAGCAGTTCTTC	CASSLGMSYNEQFF
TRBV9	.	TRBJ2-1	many	TGTGCCAGCAGCGTAGATAGTTTCTCCTACAATGAGCAGTTCTTC	CASSVDSFSYNEQFF
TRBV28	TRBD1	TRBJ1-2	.	TGTGCCAGCAGTCCGGCTTCGGGACAGGGGTTCTCCATTGGGCGCTACACCTTC	CASSPASGQGFSIGRYTF
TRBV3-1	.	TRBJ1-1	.	TGTGCCAGCAGCCAAAGGGGAGATAGCACTGAAGCTTTCTTT	CASSQRGDSTEAFF
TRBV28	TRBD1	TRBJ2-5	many	TGTGCCAGCAGTGGACAGGGCGGAAAAGTAGAGACCCAGTACTTC	CASSGQGGKVETQYF